The rows below give T cell receptor beta chains drawn from one sample of a study of blood T cells in healthy people across ages. TCRdb reanalysed the 5' RACE reads using MiXCR and keeps one entry per CDR3 protein. The sample lists 700,000 to 850,000 distinct CDR3 sequences, 35% to 40% occurring once. The sequenced sample consisted of blood. These receptors all stem from a man between 18 and 35 years old in good health. CDR3s include the opening cysteine and the closing phenylalanine or tryptophan. The order of the fields is clone size, J gene, CDR3 length, V gene, D gene, CDR3 DNA, CDR3 protein. A D gene is named only where the DNA matches it firmly. Size values are once, few and many counts, or a class for expanded clones, and some rows have none.

many | TRBJ1-2 | 13 | TRBV12-3/TRBV12-4 | NA | TGTGCCAGCGAGCAGGGGATAAACTATGGCTACACCTTC | CASEQGINYGYTF
NA | TRBJ2-5 | 15 | TRBV6-2/TRBV6-3 | TRBD2 | TGTGCCAGCAGTTTAGCGGGGGGGCACCAAGAGACCCAGTACTTC | CASSLAGGHQETQYF
NA | TRBJ1-2 | 14 | TRBV7-2 | NA | TGTGCCAGCAGCTCCGCCGCCACGCACAGTGGCTACACCTTC | CASSSAATHSGYTF
NA | TRBJ2-7 | 17 | TRBV6-2/TRBV6-3 | TRBD2 | TGTGCCAGCAGTTACATAGTACTAGCGGGGACCTACAATGAGCAGTACTTC | CASSYIVLAGTYNEQYF
NA | TRBJ1-2 | 8 | TRBV2 | NA | TGTGCCTGGGATGGCTACACCTTC | CAWDGYTF
few | TRBJ2-3 | 15 | TRBV7-3 | TRBD2 | TGTGCCAGCAGCGGAGGGACTAGCGGTAGGGATACGCAGTATTTT | CASSGGTSGRDTQYF
once | TRBJ2-3 | 14 | TRBV7-2 | NA | TGTGCCGGCAGCGGATCAGGGTCCACAGAGACGCAGTATTTT | CAGSGSGSTETQYF
NA | TRBJ1-1 | 14 | TRBV10-3 | NA | TGTGCCATCAGTGGCGACAGTTCCTACACTGAAGCTTTCTTT | CAISGDSSYTEAFF
NA | TRBJ1-1 | 18 | TRBV4-3 | NA | TGCGCCAGCAGCCAAGAGACGACCGCGGGTCGGGGATACACTGAAGCTTTCTTT | CASSQETTAGRGYTEAFF
few | TRBJ1-1 | 15 | TRBV6-1 | NA | TGTGCCAGCAGTGAAATAGACAGCCCGAACACTGAAGCTTTCTTT | CASSEIDSPNTEAFF
NA | TRBJ1-1 | 14 | TRBV12-3/TRBV12-4 | NA | TGTGCCAGCAGTGCCCCTGGGGGTTACACTGAAGCTTTCTTT | CASSAPGGYTEAFF
few | TRBJ2-3 | 16 | TRBV6-2/TRBV6-3 | TRBD2 | TGTGCCAGCAGGGGACTAGCGGGGACCTTCACAGATACGCAGTATTTT | CASRGLAGTFTDTQYF
NA | TRBJ1-2 | 14 | TRBV7-9 | NA | TGTGCCAGCAGCTCGGGCCCAGGGAACTATGGCTACACCTTC | CASSSGPGNYGYTF
NA | TRBJ2-7 | 14 | TRBV6-6 | NA | TGTGCCAGCAGCGTTTCGGGGCCCTCCTACGAGCAGTACTTC | CASSVSGPSYEQYF
NA | TRBJ1-4 | 15 | TRBV12-3/TRBV12-4 | NA | TGTGCCAGCAGTTTCATGTGGCAGGGCGGTGAAAAACTGTTTTTT | CASSFMWQGGEKLFF
many | TRBJ2-7 | 14 | TRBV6-5 | NA | TGTGCCAGCAGTTACTCGATGGGCTTCTACGAGCAGTACTTC | CASSYSMGFYEQYF
NA | TRBJ2-7 | 17 | TRBV12-3/TRBV12-4 | NA | TGTGCCAGCAGTTTAGCGCTCGCGACACCCATCTCCTACGAGCAGTACTTC | CASSLALATPISYEQYF
NA | TRBJ2-3 | 15 | TRBV4-1 | NA | TGCGCCAGCAGCCACGGGGATGTGGTCGCAGATACGCAGTATTTT | CASSHGDVVADTQYF
NA | TRBJ2-7 | 19 | TRBV12-3/TRBV12-4 | TRBD2 | TGTGCCAGCAGTTTAAGGGGAGGTAGCGGGGACCCCAGCTCCTACGAGCAGTACTTC | CASSLRGGSGDPSSYEQYF
NA | TRBJ2-7 | 13 | TRBV5-1 | NA | TGCGCCAGCAGCTTGGGAGGCAGAGAAGGGCAGTACTTC | CASSLGGREGQYF
NA | TRBJ1-2 | 18 | TRBV6-1 | NA | TGTGCCAGCAGTGAAGCGCTCGGGGCAAGGGCTTCTAACTATGGCTACACCTTC | CASSEALGARASNYGYTF
few | TRBJ2-3 | 13 | TRBV10-3 | NA | TGTGCCATCAACACCGGCGGGGCAGATACGCAGTATTTT | CAINTGGADTQYF
few | TRBJ2-1 | 15 | TRBV25-1 | TRBD2 | TGTGCCAGCAGCGGTGGGGCGGGGGGATACAATGAGCAGTTCTTC | CASSGGAGGYNEQFF
NA | TRBJ2-1 | 10 | TRBV29-1 | NA | TGCGCAATCAGGACGGAGACCCAGTTCTTC | CAIRTETQFF
NA | TRBJ1-6 | 14 | TRBV30 | NA | TGTGCCTGGAGTCGGGGGCAGGATAATTCACCCCTCCACTTT | CAWSRGQDNSPLHF
few | TRBJ2-3 | 16 | TRBV20-1 | NA | TGCAGTGCTAGACCAGGAACAGGGAAGAGCACAGATACGCAGTATTTT | CSARPGTGKSTDTQYF
many | TRBJ2-3 | 14 | TRBV7-9 | TRBD1 | TGTGCCAGCAGCTGGACAGGACCAACAGATACGCAGTATTTT | CASSWTGPTDTQYF
NA | TRBJ2-7 | 17 | TRBV4-1 | TRBD1 | TGCGCCAGCAGCCAACTTCCCGGGACAGAAAGCTCCTACGAGCAGTACTTC | CASSQLPGTESSYEQYF
NA | TRBJ2-2 | 14 | TRBV28 | TRBD1 | TGTGCCAGCACCCCAACAGGGGGCCCCGGGGAGCTGTTTTTT | CASTPTGGPGELFF
few | TRBJ1-1 | 12 | TRBV29-1 | NA | TGCAGCGAGACGCAAGGGGGAGGTGAAGCTTTCTTT | CSETQGGGEAFF
NA | TRBJ1-1 | 14 | TRBV14 | TRBD1 | TGTGCCAGCAGCCGGCGAGGGGGCTACACTGAAGCTTTCTTT | CASSRRGGYTEAFF
NA | TRBJ2-7 | 13 | TRBV5-5 | NA | TGTGCCAGTTCTAAGGGGGAGTCTTACGAGCAGTACTTC | CASSKGESYEQYF
few | TRBJ1-1 | 12 | TRBV29-1 | NA | TGCAGCGTTGAAGAGTACGATTATGAAGCTTTCTTT | CSVEEYDYEAFF
few | TRBJ1-1 | 12 | TRBV20-1 | NA | TGCAGTGCTAGGGACGGACAACTTGAAGCTTTCTTT | CSARDGQLEAFF
NA | TRBJ2-7 | 14 | TRBV27 | TRBD1 | TGTGCCAGCAAAATTGCGGGACAGGGGCGTGAGCAGTACTTC | CASKIAGQGREQYF
NA | TRBJ1-2 | 16 | TRBV4-3 | TRBD1 | TGCGCCAGCAGCCAAGAAAGTAGGGGACAGTCGCAAGGCTACACCTTC | CASSQESRGQSQGYTF